This paragraph covers one T cell receptor beta chain sequence. The target antigen is unknown. Because the library targeted alpha chains, this beta chain is an off-target read whose size means little. The data were taken from a study of spatial heterogeneity in lung cancer. Study background: A module score for T cells, taken from matched bulk RNA-seq, correlated strongly with TCR transcript counts in tumor regions. Study results and caveats: Alpha chain coverage of tumor T cells was estimated at 6% to 8%, and beta chain coverage at 13% to 15%. In tumors, expanded intratumoral alpha and beta TCR counts tracked mutation counts.

Time point defined: sample taken at primary tumor resection. No cells were sorted before sequencing. The whole RNA sequenced was extracted from tumor, nontumor lung or frozen PBMC. From germline, CDR1 is GTSNPN and CDR2 SVGIG (reference sequence). With 7 bases removed from V and 8 bases from J, the gap between germline ends came to 17 bases. The CDR3 has 13 amino acids. On each TCR cDNA molecule, a unique molecular identifier was present. One entry per CDR3 protein results from TCRdb running MiXCR on the 5' RACE reads. The table shows roughly 10,000 distinct CDR3 sequences, with 7.9% occurring only once.

The clonotype was recovered from a female donor with early-stage non-small cell lung cancer. The input for sequencing was lung tumor tissue, taken at surgery. This chain uses TRBV30 with TRBJ1-4, with D tentatively TRBD1 (5 bases). CDR3 sequence reads: CASGRAGSEKLFF. In nucleotides, the CDR3 is TGTGCCTCAGGGAGGGCAGGGAGCGAAAAACTGTTTTTT.